The next 23 T cell receptor beta chains were all read from a single sample in a study of blood T cell repertoires in COVID-19. Some clones are missing from TCRdb's copy, which holds only in-frame ones; the method was immunoSEQ multiplex PCR. The table lists roughly 200,000 clones, more than 75% of them singletons. The sample taken for sequencing was peripheral blood. The source is a man at least 80 years old with acute or convalescent COVID-19.

This chain joins TRBV5-1 and TRBJ1-1, with 11 bases fitting TRBD1. J gave up 6 bases and V 4 bases, and 14 bases lay outside the gene matches. This CDR3 contains 17 residues. Germline CDR1 SGHRS, CDR2 YFSETQ. CDR3 residues: CASSRGPRDRGGAEAFF. The CDR3 DNA sequence: TGCGCCAGCAGCCGGGGGCCCAGGGACAGGGGGGGTGCTGAAGCTTTCTTT. Using reference TRBV5-1 and TRBJ1-1 for the parts outside the CDR3, the full variable domain is KAGVTQTPRYLIKTRGQQVTLSCSPISGHRSVSWYQQTPGQGLQFLFEYFSETQRNKGNFPGRFSGRQFSNSRSEMNVSTLELGDSALYLCASSRGPRDRGGAEAFFGQGTRLTVV.

In its sample, this clone was seen once. This sequence joins TRBV7-8 and TRBJ1-1; no clear D gene. The germline V gene has CDR1 SGHVS and CDR2 FQNEAQ. V was cut by 7 bases and J by 4 bases, with 22 bases left in between. The CDR3 loop spans 16 amino acids. The CDR3 nucleotides read TGTGCCAGCACCCAAGAGGTGAAGGCTTCCGCCACTGAAGCTTTCTTT. Translated: CASTQEVKASATEAFF.

The rearrangement joins TRBV29-1 to TRBJ1-1; D ambiguous. V lost 6 bases, J lost 1 base, and 6 bases lay in between. The germline V gene encodes CDR1 SQVTM and CDR2 ANQGSEA. This CDR3 has 11 residues. The CDR3 loop reads CSVLQNTEAFF. The CDR3 region has the DNA TGCAGCGTCTTACAGAACACTGAAGCTTTCTTT.

The rearrangement uses TRBV6-6 and TRBJ2-1, with 7 bases that match TRBD2. Unmatched junction bases numbered 2, after V lost 5 bases and J lost 10 bases. Per the germline V gene, CDR1 is MNHNY and CDR2 is SVGAGI (reference sequence). The CDR3 consists of 11 residues. The CDR3 region is CASSSGTEQFF. As DNA, the CDR3 is TGTGCCAGCAGTAGCGGGACGGAGCAGTTCTTC.

The chain joins TRBV27 to TRBJ1-2, with D possibly being TRBD1 (6 bases). This CDR3 comprises 14 residues. Germline V CDR1 and CDR2: MNHEY, SMNVEV (reference sequence). V lost 8 bases and J 6 bases, leaving 19 bases between the germline ends. The CDR3 nucleotides are TGTGCCAGCGGATTCCTACAGGGAGTTAATGGCTACACCTTC. The encoded protein is CASGFLQGVNGYTF.

This chain connects TRBV28 to TRBJ1-5; TRBD1 matches 9 bases. The CDR3 contains 16 residues. CDR1 and CDR2 (germline): MDHEN, SYDVKM. Trimming at V came to 4 bases and at J to 3 bases, leaving 7 bases not matched to a gene. The CDR3 reads CASSSWDRATNQPQHF. The CDR3 DNA reads as TGTGCCAGCAGTTCCTGGGACAGGGCGACCAATCAGCCCCAGCATTTT.

This chain connects TRBV24-1 to TRBJ2-3, with a tentative D call TRBD2 (6 bases). V was clipped by 5 bases and J by 2 bases, with 25 bases between them. The CDR3 has 19 amino acids. CDR1 KGHDR and CDR2 SFDVKD come from the germline V gene. CDR3 amino acids: CATSGDARVGSGLTDTQYF. CDR3 coding DNA: TGTGCCACCAGTGGGGACGCCCGGGTGGGTAGCGGACTCACAGATACGCAGTATTTT.

The V gene is TRBV3-1 (or the pseudogene TRBV3-2), the J gene TRBJ1-2; D gene unclear. Germline CDR1 LGHDT, CDR2 YNNKEL (reference sequence). The CDR3 spans 15 residues. Trimming left V 3 bases short and J 2 bases short, with 13 bases between. CDR3 DNA sequence: TGTGCCAGCAGCCACCCGGGTGGCGGCAACTATGGCTACACCTTC. This translates into CASSHPGGGNYGYTF.

The chain combines TRBV5-4 with TRBJ2-1; 11 positions agree with TRBD2. Germline V gene sequence: CDR1 SGHNT, CDR2 YYREEE (reference sequence). The V gene end was trimmed by 4 bases and the J gene end by 4 bases; junction bases not matched to a gene: 4. The CDR3 length is 15 residues. CDR3 protein: CASSMGTSGYNEQFF. Written as DNA, the CDR3 is TGTGCCAGCAGCATGGGGACTAGCGGATACAATGAGCAGTTCTTC.

The chain employs TRBV5-1 and TRBJ2-1; 15 nucleotides match TRBD2. Germline CDR1 is SGHRS and CDR2 is YFSETQ. V dropped 4 bases and J dropped 1; count of bases not matched to a gene: 9. This CDR3 has 19 residues. CDR3 residues: CASSPGLAGGPGSYNEQFF. DNA for the CDR3: TGCGCCAGCAGCCCAGGACTAGCGGGAGGGCCCGGGTCCTACAATGAGCAGTTCTTC.

This clone was recorded only once. This sequence joins TRBV9 and TRBJ2-5, with a tentative D call TRBD1 (6 bases). From germline, CDR1 is SGDLS and CDR2 YYNGEE. V lost 1 base, J lost 5 bases, and 18 bases lay in between. The length of the CDR3 is 16 residues. CDR3 coding DNA: TGTGCCAGCAGCGTACAACAGGGCTACAAAGAGGAGACCCAGTACTTC. Protein sequence: CASSVQQGYKEETQYF.

The gene calls are TRBV5-1 and TRBJ1-4; D is ambiguous. The germline CDR1 and CDR2 sequences are SGHRS and YFSETQ. Trimming pared 0 bases from V and 1 base from J, leaving 16 bases between. The CDR3 length is 18 residues. CDR3 region: CASSLERRFGVTNEKLFF. In nucleotides, the CDR3 is TGCGCCAGCAGCTTGGAACGCAGGTTCGGGGTAACTAATGAAAAACTGTTTTTT.

The chain couples TRBV6-4 to TRBJ2-3; no clear D. CDR1 and CDR2 from the germline V gene are MRHNA and SNTAGT. The CDR3 spans 11 residues. V was clipped by 3 bases and J by 7 bases, with 5 bases between them. CDR3 in amino acids: CASSETHTQYF. CDR3 sequence (DNA): TGTGCCAGCAGTGAAACTCATACGCAGTATTTT.

In the case of this clone: A junction boundary mismatches the germline segment, possibly from a read error. Other DNA sequences in this sample translate to the same CDR3. The rearrangement uses TRBV3-1 (or the pseudogene TRBV3-2) and TRBJ2-1, with TRBD1 identical over 7 bases. The length of the CDR3 is 14 residues. Germline V CDR1 and CDR2: LGHDT, YNNKEL (reference sequence). The CDR3 is CASSQSGGYNEQFF. The CDR3 DNA is TGTGCTAGCAGCCAGTCAGGGGGCTACAATGAGCAGTTCTTC.

As for this clone: In the same sample, other DNA sequences code for this CDR3. V usage is TRBV7-3 and J usage is TRBJ2-3; 9 bases align to TRBD2. Per the germline V gene, CDR1 is SGHTA and CDR2 is FQGTGA. This CDR3 has 15 amino acids. With V trimmed by 3 bases and J by 3 bases, 4 bases remained unmatched. The chain's CDR3 is CASSFSREGTDTQYF. The DNA of the CDR3 is TGTGCCAGCAGCTTCTCGCGGGAGGGTACAGATACGCAGTATTTT.

This CDR3 reads CASSPLAGETEAFF. For the CDR3, the DNA is TGTGCCAGCTCACCTCTCGCAGGGGAGACTGAAGCTTTCTTT. The rearrangement uses TRBV18 and TRBJ1-1, with D possibly TRBD1 on 6 matching bases. This CDR3 spans 14 amino acids. V lost 3 bases and J lost 5, with 13 bases in between. Germline CDR1 reads KGHSH; CDR2 reads LQKENI.

This chain connects TRBV19 to TRBJ2-1; 9 bases map to TRBD2. Trimming cost V 5 bases and J 4 bases; bases outside gene matches: 6. Germline-derived CDR1 and CDR2 are LNHDA and SQIVND (reference sequence). The CDR3 is 15 residues long. The CDR3 DNA sequence: TGTGCCAGTAGTGTTAGCGGGAGAGCTTACAATGAGCAGTTCTTC. The encoded protein is CASSVSGRAYNEQFF.

V usage is TRBV27 and J usage is TRBJ1-3, with TRBD1 identical over 9 bases. With 2 bases clipped from V and 4 bases from J, the junction kept 3 bases outside the gene matches. The CDR3 extends over 15 amino acids. Looked up from germline, CDR1 is MNHEY and CDR2 is SMNVEV (reference sequence). The CDR3: CASSLTGGGGNTIYF. The CDR3 DNA reads as TGTGCCAGCAGTTTAACAGGGGGCGGAGGAAACACCATATATTTT.

The chain recombines TRBV7-2 with TRBJ2-1; TRBD2 matches 10 bases. CDR3 length: 15 residues. CDR1 SGHTA and CDR2 FQGNSA come from the germline V gene. V was clipped by 2 bases and J by 7 bases; unmatched bases: 5. CDR3 in amino acids: CASSLRSSGSNEQFF. The CDR3 DNA is TGTGCCAGCAGCTTACGTTCTAGCGGGAGTAATGAGCAGTTCTTC.

The V call is TRBV6-5, the J call TRBJ1-1; 9 nucleotides align to TRBD1. Trimming took 8 bases from V and 5 from J; bases not matched to a gene: 12. This CDR3 spans 15 amino acids. Germline CDR1 is MNHEY and CDR2 is SVGAGI. The CDR3 loop reads CASYSRGQGITEAFF. In nucleotides, the CDR3 is TGTGCCAGCTACTCAAGAGGACAGGGGATTACTGAAGCTTTCTTT.

The rearrangement links TRBV6-1 to TRBJ1-3; 9 bases agree with TRBD1. Losses at the gene ends were 4 bases for V and 0 bases for J; bases not matched to a gene: 4. From germline, CDR1 is MNHNS and CDR2 SASEGT. The CDR3 is made up of 16 amino acids. The CDR3 protein is CASSADRGLSGNTIYF. The CDR3 DNA follows: TGTGCCAGCAGTGCGGACAGGGGACTCTCTGGAAACACCATATATTTT.

This clone was counted once. The V gene is TRBV5-1, the J gene TRBJ1-2; D gene ambiguous. Germline values: CDR1 SGHRS, CDR2 YFSETQ. CDR3 length equals 14 residues. Trimming shortened V by 4 bases and J by 2 bases, and 12 bases separated the two germline ends. CDR3 bases: TGCGCCAGCAGCCCGGACTTTAGGAACTATGGCTACACCTTC. It codes for CASSPDFRNYGYTF.

In its sample, this clone was seen once. This sequence joins TRBV7-5 and TRBJ1-2; the D segment call TRBD1 is taken from the table without a DNA check. TRBV7-5 is a pseudogene locus. The CDR3 contains 13 residues. CDR3 DNA: TGTGCCAGAAGCCCGAAGCAGGACTATGGCTACACCTTC. Translation gives CARSPKQDYGYTF.